This is a list of T cell receptor beta chains from one sample in a study of tumour-infiltrating T cells in Burkitt lymphoma. The assay was immunoSEQ multiplex PCR, and TCRdb's table has in-frame clones only and misses some. This sample carries 46,000 or so clones, less than 35% of them seen once, and the ten largest clones take around 3%. Sequenced material: tumor tissue. The receptors stem from a human donor with Burkitt lymphoma. The CDR3 runs from the conserved cysteine through the conserved F or W. Each record gives: J gene, V gene, clone size, D gene, CDR3 protein, CDR3 DNA. The D gene is left open where the match is weak. Some rows mark clone size as missing; the rest say once, few, many or name a class of expanded clone.

TRBJ1-1,TRBV7-9,NA,NA,CASSLSWGASTEAFF,TGTGCCAGCAGCTTAAGTTGGGGAGCGAGTACTGAAGCTTTCTTT
TRBJ1-4,TRBV15,NA,NA,CATSRPLGEKLFF,TGTGCCACCAGCAGACCGCTTGGTGAAAAACTGTTTTTT
TRBJ1-2,TRBV7-3,NA,NA,CASSPGGADYGYTF,TGTGCCAGCAGCCCCGGAGGGGCTGACTATGGCTACACCTTC
TRBJ1-6,TRBV7-2,NA,TRBD1,CASSWTGPDSPLHF,TGTGCCAGCAGCTGGACAGGGCCTGACTCACCCCTCCACTTT
TRBJ2-5,TRBV27,NA,TRBD2,CASSINSAGGQETQYF,TGTGCCAGCAGTATTAATTCAGCGGGGGGCCAAGAGACCCAGTACTTC
TRBJ2-7,TRBV7-8,NA,NA,CASSLVGEQYF,TGTGCCAGCAGCTTAGTGGGGGAGCAGTACTTC
TRBJ1-5,TRBV28,NA,NA,CASNYYGPQHF,TGTGCCAGCAACTACTATGGGCCCCAGCATTTT
TRBJ2-2,TRBV29-1,few,NA,CSVRFSSGTTGELFF,TGCAGCGTTCGGTTCTCCTCGGGTACGACCGGGGAGCTGTTTTTT
TRBJ2-5,TRBV2,few,NA,CASRDHLKETQYF,TGTGCCAGCCGGGACCACCTGAAAGAGACCCAGTACTTC
TRBJ1-5,TRBV28,NA,NA,CASTLAGQPQHF,TGTGCCAGCACCCTAGCGGGTCAGCCCCAGCATTTT
TRBJ1-4,TRBV30,NA,TRBD1,CALTAGGQGGEKLFF,TGTGCCTTAACGGCGGGGGGACAGGGGGGAGAAAAACTGTTTTTT
TRBJ1-4,TRBV25-1,NA,NA,CASTRGVGEKLFF,TGTGCCAGCACGCGGGGGGTGGGTGAAAAACTGTTTTTT
TRBJ1-2,TRBV20-1,NA,NA,CSPSGNYGYTF,TGCAGCCCCTCTGGTAACTATGGCTACACCTTC
TRBJ2-3,TRBV4-2,few,TRBD1,CASSPKQGARTDTQYF,TGTGCCAGCAGCCCAAAACAGGGGGCGCGAACAGATACGCAGTATTTT
TRBJ2-7,TRBV27,NA,TRBD2,CASSFSRGRTYEQYF,TGTGCCAGCAGTTTTTCGCGGGGGAGAACCTACGAGCAGTACTTC
TRBJ1-5,TRBV7-2,NA,NA,CASSSKSGQPQHF,TGTGCCAGCAGCTCGAAATCGGGACAGCCCCAGCATTTT
TRBJ2-3,TRBV5-4,NA,TRBD2,CASSARTSGGALDTQYF,TGTGCCAGCAGCGCCCGGACTAGCGGGGGGGCACTAGATACGCAGTATTTT
TRBJ2-7,TRBV6-5,few,TRBD1,CASSYSETGTYEQYF,TGTGCCAGCAGTTATAGTGAGACAGGGACCTACGAGCAGTACTTC
TRBJ1-3,TRBV4-2,NA,TRBD1,CASSYRGEGNGNTIYF,TGTGCCAGCAGCTACAGGGGAGAAGGCAATGGAAACACCATATATTTT
TRBJ1-2,TRBV10-3,NA,NA,CAISEWTVYGYTF,TGTGCCATCAGTGAATGGACGGTTTATGGCTACACCTTC
TRBJ2-1,TRBV6-6,NA,TRBD2,CASSPAGRNNEQFF,TGTGCCAGCAGTCCAGCGGGGCGAAACAATGAGCAGTTCTTC
TRBJ2-7,TRBV5-6,NA,TRBD2,CASSLRGGDEQYF,TGTGCCAGCAGCTTGCGGGGGGGTGACGAGCAGTACTTC
TRBJ1-2,TRBV6-1,few,NA,CASSEALGGWYGYTF,TGTGCCAGCAGTGAAGCTCTGGGGGGTTGGTATGGCTACACCTTC
TRBJ1-2,TRBV7-2,NA,NA,CASSLDRGNYGYTF,TGTGCCAGCAGCTTAGATCGAGGGAACTATGGCTACACCTTC
TRBJ2-7,TRBV7-9,NA,NA,CASSLAGQSYEQYF,TGTGCCAGCAGCTTAGCCGGACAGTCCTACGAGCAGTACTTC
TRBJ1-2,TRBV6-5,few,TRBD1,CASTRGAGYTF,TGTGCCAGCACCAGGGGGGCTGGCTACACCTTC
TRBJ2-3,TRBV5-1,NA,NA,CASSLDRQSTDTQYF,TGCGCCAGCAGCTTGGACCGACAGAGCACAGATACGCAGTATTTT
TRBJ1-4,TRBV5-1,NA,TRBD1,CASRHGTGRNEKLFF,TGCGCCAGCAGACACGGGACAGGGAGAAATGAAAAACTGTTTTTT